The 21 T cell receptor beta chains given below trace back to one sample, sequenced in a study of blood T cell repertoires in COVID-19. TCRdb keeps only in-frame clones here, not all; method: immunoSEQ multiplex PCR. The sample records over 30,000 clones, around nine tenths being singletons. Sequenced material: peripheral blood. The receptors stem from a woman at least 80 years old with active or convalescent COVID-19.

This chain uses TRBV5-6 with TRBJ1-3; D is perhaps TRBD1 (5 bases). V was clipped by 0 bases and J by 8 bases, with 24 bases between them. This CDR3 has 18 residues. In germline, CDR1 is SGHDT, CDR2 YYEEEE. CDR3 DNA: TGTGCCAGCAGCTTGGCCGCCGGTCCCTTGGGGACTTCCCACACCATATATTTT. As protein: CASSLAAGPLGTSHTIYF. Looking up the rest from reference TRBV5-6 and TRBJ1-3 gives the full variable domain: DAGVTQSPTHLIKTRGQQVTLRCSPKSGHDTVSWYQQALGQGPQFIFQYYEEEERQRGNFPDRFSGHQFPNYSSELNVNALLLGDSALYLCASSLAAGPLGTSHTIYFGEGSWLTVV.

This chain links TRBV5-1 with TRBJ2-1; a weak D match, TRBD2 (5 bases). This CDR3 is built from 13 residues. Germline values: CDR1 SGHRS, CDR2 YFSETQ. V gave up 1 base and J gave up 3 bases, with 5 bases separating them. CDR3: CASSLRDYNEQFF. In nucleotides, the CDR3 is TGCGCCAGCAGCTTGCGGGACTACAATGAGCAGTTCTTC.

CDR3 in amino acids: CASSRGQGKHEQYF. The DNA of the CDR3 is TGTGCCAGCAGTAGGGGACAGGGTAAGCACGAGCAGTACTTC. This sequence joins TRBV6-6 and TRBJ2-7, with TRBD1 matching 9 bases. Germline V lookup: CDR1 MNHNY, CDR2 SVGAGI (reference sequence). The CDR3 has 14 amino acids. The V segment lost 5 bases and the J segment 5 bases; nucleotides outside the gene matches: 7.

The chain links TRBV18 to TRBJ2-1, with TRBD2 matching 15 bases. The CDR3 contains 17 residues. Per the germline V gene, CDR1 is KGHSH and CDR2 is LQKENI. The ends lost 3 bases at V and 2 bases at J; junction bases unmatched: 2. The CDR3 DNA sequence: TGTGCCAGCTCACCGGGACTAGCGGGGGGACCCTACAATGAGCAGTTCTTC. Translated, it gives CASSPGLAGGPYNEQFF.

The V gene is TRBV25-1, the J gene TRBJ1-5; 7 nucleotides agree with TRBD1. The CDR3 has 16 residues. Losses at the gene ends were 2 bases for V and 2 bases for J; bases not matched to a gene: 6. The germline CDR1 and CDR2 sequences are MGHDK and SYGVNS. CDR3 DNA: TGTGCCAGCAGTGAAAAGGGGCAGGGGGGCAATCAGCCCCAGCATTTT. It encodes CASSEKGQGGNQPQHF.

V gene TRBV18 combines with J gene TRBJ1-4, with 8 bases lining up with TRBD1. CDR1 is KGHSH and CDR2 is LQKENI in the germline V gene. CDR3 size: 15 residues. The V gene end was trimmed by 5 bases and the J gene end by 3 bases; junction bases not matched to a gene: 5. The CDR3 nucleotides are TGTGCCAGCTCATCTGGGACAGGCGCTAATGAAAAACTGTTTTTT. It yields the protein CASSSGTGANEKLFF.

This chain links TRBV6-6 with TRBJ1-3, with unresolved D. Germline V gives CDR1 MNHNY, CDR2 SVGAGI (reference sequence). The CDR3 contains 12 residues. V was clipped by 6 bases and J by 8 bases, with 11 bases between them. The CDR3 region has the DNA TGTGCCAGCAGAAGGTTGCAGGACACCATATATTTT. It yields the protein CASRRLQDTIYF.

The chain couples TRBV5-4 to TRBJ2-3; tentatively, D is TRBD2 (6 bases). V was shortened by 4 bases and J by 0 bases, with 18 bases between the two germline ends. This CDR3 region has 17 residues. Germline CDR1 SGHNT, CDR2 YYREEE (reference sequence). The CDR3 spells CASSPPSGPGSTDTQYF. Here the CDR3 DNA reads TGTGCCAGCAGCCCGCCCAGCGGGCCTGGTAGCACAGATACGCAGTATTTT.

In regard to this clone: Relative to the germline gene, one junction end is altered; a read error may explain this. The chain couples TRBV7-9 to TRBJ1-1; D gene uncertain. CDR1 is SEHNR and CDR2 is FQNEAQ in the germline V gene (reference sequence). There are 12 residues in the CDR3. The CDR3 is CASSLVRTGAFF. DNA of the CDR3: TGTGCCAGCAGCTTAGTTCGGACTGGAGCTTTCTTT.

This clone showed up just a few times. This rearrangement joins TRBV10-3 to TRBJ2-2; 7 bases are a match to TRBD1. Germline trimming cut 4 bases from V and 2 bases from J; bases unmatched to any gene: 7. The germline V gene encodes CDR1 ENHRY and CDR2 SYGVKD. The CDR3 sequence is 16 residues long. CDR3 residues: CAISGVQGPNTGELFF. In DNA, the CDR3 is TGTGCCATCAGTGGAGTACAGGGGCCCAACACCGGGGAGCTGTTTTTT.

The CDR3 coding sequence is TGTGCCAGCAGCGGGCAGCCGAACACCGGGGAGCTGTTTTTT. This translates into CASSGQPNTGELFF. This chain connects TRBV3-1 (or the pseudogene TRBV3-2) to TRBJ2-2; D gene uncertain. CDR1 is LGHDT, CDR2 YNNKEL, per germline (reference sequence). The V gene lost 5 bases and the J gene lost 0 bases, with 7 bases spanning the gap. This CDR3 has 14 amino acids.

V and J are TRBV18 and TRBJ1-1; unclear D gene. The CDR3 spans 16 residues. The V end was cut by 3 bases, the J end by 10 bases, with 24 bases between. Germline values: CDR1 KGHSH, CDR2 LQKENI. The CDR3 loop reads CASSPNRDSTSLGAFF. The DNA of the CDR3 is TGTGCCAGCTCACCGAACAGAGATTCTACCTCCCTTGGAGCTTTCTTT.

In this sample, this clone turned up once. The CDR3: CATSRGLLQGANYGYTF. The CDR3, as DNA: TGTGCCACCAGCAGGGGCTTATTACAGGGGGCTAACTATGGCTACACCTTC. The chain is built from TRBV15 and TRBJ1-2, with 8 positions matching TRBD1. The CDR3 length is 17 residues. Trimming at V came to 3 bases and at J to 0 bases, leaving 9 bases not matched to a gene. The germline V gene encodes CDR1 LNHNV and CDR2 YYDKDF (reference sequence).

The CDR3 here is CASSGTGVNTGELFF. CDR3 in DNA: TGTGCCAGCAGTGGAACAGGGGTAAACACCGGGGAGCTGTTTTTT. This chain connects TRBV2 to TRBJ2-2; 7 positions agree with TRBD1. V lost 4 bases, J lost 2 bases, and 4 bases stayed unmatched. The CDR3 consists of 15 residues. The germline CDR1 and CDR2 sequences are SNHLY and FYNNEI.

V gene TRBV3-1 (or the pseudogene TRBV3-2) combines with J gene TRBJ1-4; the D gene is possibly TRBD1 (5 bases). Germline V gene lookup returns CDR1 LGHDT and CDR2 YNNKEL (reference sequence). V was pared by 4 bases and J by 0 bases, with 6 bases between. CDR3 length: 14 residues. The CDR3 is CASSLTATNEKLFF. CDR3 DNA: TGTGCCAGCAGCCTGACAGCAACTAATGAAAAACTGTTTTTT.

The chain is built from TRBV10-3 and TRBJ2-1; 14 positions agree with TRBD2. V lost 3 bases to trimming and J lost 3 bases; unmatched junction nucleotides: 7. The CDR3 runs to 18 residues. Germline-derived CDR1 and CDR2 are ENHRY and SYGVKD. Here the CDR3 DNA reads TGTGCCATCAGTGAACGACTAGCGGGGGGGGCATTCTACAATGAGCAGTTCTTC. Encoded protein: CAISERLAGGAFYNEQFF.

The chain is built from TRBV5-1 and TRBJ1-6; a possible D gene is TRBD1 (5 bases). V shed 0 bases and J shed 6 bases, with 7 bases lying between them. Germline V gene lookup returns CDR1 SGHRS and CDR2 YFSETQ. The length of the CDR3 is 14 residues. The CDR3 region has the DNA TGCGCCAGCAGCTTGGGAAGGGGTAATTCACCCCTCCACTTT. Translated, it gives CASSLGRGNSPLHF.

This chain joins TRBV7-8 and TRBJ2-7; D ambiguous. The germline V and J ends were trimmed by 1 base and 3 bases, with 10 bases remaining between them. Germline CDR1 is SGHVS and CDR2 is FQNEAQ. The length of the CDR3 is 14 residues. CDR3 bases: TGTGCCAGCAGCTTAGGCCACCAGAACTACGAGCAGTACTTC. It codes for CASSLGHQNYEQYF.

The CDR3 loop is CASSQDGRGLGNIQYF. CDR3 nucleotides: TGTGCCAGCAGCCAAGACGGCAGGGGGCTGGGAAACATTCAGTACTTC. The genes are TRBV4-2 and TRBJ2-4, with TRBD1 matching 8 bases. The CDR3 spans 16 residues. Germline CDR1 is LGHNA and CDR2 is YNFKEQ. V dropped 0 bases and J dropped 6; count of bases not matched to a gene: 7.

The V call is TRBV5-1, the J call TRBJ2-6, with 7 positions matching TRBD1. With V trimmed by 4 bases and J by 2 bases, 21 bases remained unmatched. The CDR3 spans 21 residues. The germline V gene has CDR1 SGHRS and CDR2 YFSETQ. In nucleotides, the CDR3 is TGCGCCAGCAGCCCCTCATCGAGGGCTACAGGGGTCAGGGCTGGGGCCAACGTCCTGACTTTC. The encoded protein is CASSPSSRATGVRAGANVLTF.

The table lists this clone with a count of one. The CDR3 DNA reads TGCGCCAGCAGCCAGGCGGGGGACAGGGTGGGCCAAGAGACCCAGTACTTC. Its protein is CASSQAGDRVGQETQYF. V and J are TRBV4-1 and TRBJ2-5, with 9 bases lining up with TRBD1. The V and J ends lost 3 bases and 1 base, in that order; junction bases with no gene match: 9. The germline V gene has CDR1 MGHRA and CDR2 YSYEKL. This CDR3 spans 17 amino acids.